This TCR beta chain was profiled in a study of control samples from healthy donors and cancer patients. Germline trimming cut 7 bases from V and 7 bases from J; bases unmatched to any gene: 10. The germline gives CDR1 MDHEN, CDR2 SYDVKM. This CDR3 comprises 14 residues. TCRdb's copy holds only in-frame clones and misses some; the assay was immunoSEQ multiplex PCR. The data contain about 140,000 clones, around 94% of them singletons. The gene calls are TRBV28 and TRBJ1-2, with TRBD1 identical over 9 bases. The sample consisted of blood. The clonotype was recovered from a man between 40 and 49 years old in good health. CDR3 DNA sequence: TGTGCCAGCAACAAGGACAGGGGAATTGGTGGCTACACCTTC. This sequence encodes CASNKDRGIGGYTF.